The 27 T cell receptor beta chains below were found in one sample sequenced in a study of blood T cells in healthy people across ages. Together with a sample-barcoded 5' primer, a J-beta primer mix was included in a second PCR lasting roughly 6 to 12 cycles. TCRdb processed the 5' RACE reads anew with MiXCR; each CDR3 protein has one entry. The sample includes hundreds of thousands of distinct CDR3 sequences, about 27% seen only once; the top ten take approximately 3.5%. In addition, the sample was reused for a study of T cells of mothers and their children.

Sequencing input: blood. All receptors come from a boy younger than 10 in good health.

The count of this clonotype is one. The rearrangement uses TRBV6-6 and TRBJ1-1; TRBD1 matches 7 bases. With V trimmed by 1 base and J by 5 bases, 10 bases remained unmatched. This CDR3 spans 16 amino acids. Germline V gene sequence: CDR1 MNHNY, CDR2 SVGAGI (reference sequence). The CDR3 sequence: CASSYWGRGRGTEAFF. CDR3 bases: TGTGCCAGCAGTTACTGGGGGAGGGGGCGGGGGACTGAAGCTTTCTTT.

Only a few counts were recorded for this clonotype. The rearrangement links TRBV7-9 to TRBJ2-5; D perhaps matches TRBD2 (6 bases). V shed 5 bases and J shed 9 bases, with 16 bases lying between them. CDR1 and CDR2 (germline): SEHNR, FQNEAQ (reference sequence). CDR3 length: 13 residues. As DNA, the CDR3 is TGTGCCAGCAGCCCCAGACTAGATAAGCCCCAGTACTTC. Protein product: CASSPRLDKPQYF.

This clonotype was observed a few times. Here the CDR3 DNA reads TGTGCCAGCAGTTTCGCCCTCGGTAATGAGCAGTTCTTC. Its translation is CASSFALGNEQFF. This chain connects TRBV12-3 or TRBV12-4 to TRBJ2-1; D gene ambiguous. V lost 3 bases, J lost 7 bases, and 10 bases lay in between. The CDR3 totals 13 residues.

The table lists this clonotype with a few counts. The rearrangement joins TRBV20-1 to TRBJ2-1, with TRBD2 identical over 10 bases. The ends lost 6 bases at V and 12 bases at J; junction bases unmatched: 14. Germline lookup yields CDR1 DFQATT and CDR2 SNEGSKA (reference sequence). The CDR3 covers 14 residues. CDR3 nucleotide sequence: TGCAGTGCCTCGACTAGCGGGCCCCAACGCGGGCAGTTCTTC. The encoded protein is CSASTSGPQRGQFF.

The table lists this clonotype with a few counts. The V gene is TRBV2, the J gene TRBJ1-5; perhaps TRBD1 as D (6 bases). Deletions cut 11 bases from V and 2 bases from J, with 16 bases between. The CDR3 sequence is 14 residues long. Germline V gives CDR1 SNHLY, CDR2 FYNNEI. The CDR3 DNA follows: TGTGCCGTAGGACCGGGGGGCGGCAATCAGCCCCAGCATTTT. Encoded protein: CAVGPGGGNQPQHF. Filled out from reference TRBV2 and TRBJ1-5, the complete variable domain reads EPEVTQTPSHQVTQMGQEVILRCVPISNHLYFYWYRQILGQKVEFLVSFYNNEISEKSEIFDDQFSVERPDGSNFTLKIRSTKLEDSAMYFCAVGPGGGNQPQHFGDGTRLSIL.

This clonotype came up many times. This chain joins TRBV20-1 and TRBJ2-1, with a tentative D call TRBD1 (6 bases). The CDR3 extends over 16 amino acids. In germline, CDR1 is DFQATT, CDR2 SNEGSKA (reference sequence). V lost 4 bases and J lost 4, with 20 bases in between. The CDR3 DNA is TGCAGTGCTACAAAAACAGGGTCGAGGTTATACAATGAGCAGTTCTTC. Protein: CSATKTGSRLYNEQFF.

This clonotype was seen a few times. The chain links TRBV12-3 or TRBV12-4 to TRBJ2-3; 7 nucleotides align to TRBD2. The CDR3 loop spans 15 amino acids. The V and J ends lost 4 bases and 0 bases, in that order; junction bases with no gene match: 4. This chain's CDR3 is CASSYAGDSTDTQYF. DNA of the CDR3: TGTGCCAGCAGTTACGCGGGAGATAGCACAGATACGCAGTATTTT.

The chain couples TRBV29-1 to TRBJ1-2; D gene unclear. The CDR3 is 14 residues long. Trimming pared 3 bases from V and 0 bases from J, leaving 11 bases between. The V gene's germline CDR1 is SQVTM and CDR2 ANQGSEA. This chain's CDR3 is CSVDYQIPNYGYTF. In DNA form, the CDR3 reads TGCAGCGTTGATTATCAGATTCCTAACTATGGCTACACCTTC. Combining the CDR3 with reference TRBV29-1 and TRBJ1-2 gives the whole variable domain SAVISQKPSRDICQRGTSLTIQCQVDSQVTMMFWYRQQPGQSLTLIATANQGSEATYESGFVIDKFPISRPNLTFSTLTVSNMSPEDSSIYLCSVDYQIPNYGYTFGSGTRLTVV.

This chain connects TRBV7-9 to TRBJ1-1, with a tentative D call TRBD1 (5 bases). This CDR3 spans 15 amino acids. Germline-derived CDR1 and CDR2 are SEHNR and FQNEAQ (reference sequence). The V end lost 4 bases, the J end lost 5 bases, and 17 bases lay between the germline ends. The CDR3 DNA follows: TGTGCCAGCAGCTCGGGATGGGGGTCGGAAACTGAAGCTTTCTTT. Protein: CASSSGWGSETEAFF. The entire variable domain, with the rest obtained from reference TRBV7-9 and TRBJ1-1, is as follows: DTGVSQNPRHKITKRGQNVTFRCDPISEHNRLYWYRQTLGQGPEFLTYFQNEAQLEKSRLLSDRFSAERPKGSFSTLEIQRTEQGDSAMYLCASSSGWGSETEAFFGQGTRLTVV.

A few counts support this clonotype. V usage is TRBV24-1 and J usage is TRBJ2-7; no definite D call. Trimming removed 7 bases from V and 11 bases from J, with 17 bases in between. This CDR3 region has 12 residues. CDR1 and CDR2 (germline): KGHDR, SFDVKD. The CDR3 here is CATRPGGSWEYF. The CDR3 DNA is TGTGCCACCAGGCCTGGCGGTTCTTGGGAGTACTTC.

CDR3 sequence: CASSRADAVGTDTQYF. As DNA, the CDR3 is TGTGCCAGTAGTCGGGCGGACGCGGTGGGCACAGATACGCAGTATTTT. The genes are TRBV19 and TRBJ2-3; no clear D. Trimming took 5 bases from V and 1 from J, leaving 16 bases between them. The V gene's germline CDR1 is LNHDA and CDR2 SQIVND (reference sequence). The CDR3 runs to 16 residues.

Here the CDR3 reads CASSFPGRGDYEQYF. As DNA, the CDR3 is TGTGCCAGCAGTTTTCCCGGCAGGGGGGACTACGAGCAGTACTTC. The rearrangement joins TRBV28 to TRBJ2-7, with D possibly matching TRBD1 (7 bases). V was cut by 3 bases and J by 3 bases, with 15 bases left in between. Germline V gene sequence: CDR1 MDHEN, CDR2 SYDVKM. The CDR3 covers 15 residues.

The chain links TRBV5-1 to TRBJ1-2; D is perhaps TRBD1 (6 bases). In germline, CDR1 is SGHRS, CDR2 YFSETQ. The CDR3 runs to 14 residues. V was trimmed by 2 bases and J by 5 bases, leaving 13 bases between them. CDR3 sequence: CASSFRGPEYGYTF. CDR3 bases: TGCGCCAGCAGCTTCAGGGGCCCAGAATATGGCTACACCTTC.

The rearrangement joins TRBV2 to TRBJ1-5; D is possibly TRBD1 (5 bases). Trimming stripped 2 bases from V and 5 bases from J, with 19 bases between. CDR1 and CDR2 from the germline V gene are SNHLY and FYNNEI. The CDR3 has 17 residues. In DNA, the CDR3 is TGTGCCAGCAGTGAATTCTGGCAGGGAATTATAGATCAGCCCCAGCATTTT. Encoded protein: CASSEFWQGIIDQPQHF.

The V gene is TRBV25-1, the J gene TRBJ2-7, with TRBD2 matching 7 bases. The CDR3 is made up of 15 amino acids. V lost 1 base, J lost 4 bases, and 7 bases stayed unmatched. Germline assignment: CDR1 MGHDK and CDR2 SYGVNS. The CDR3 spells CASSEWTSKPYEQYF. As DNA, the CDR3 is TGTGCCAGCAGTGAATGGACTAGTAAACCGTACGAGCAGTACTTC.

This clonotype was seen a few times. The V call is TRBV24-1, the J call TRBJ2-3; no reliable D call. The germline CDR1 and CDR2 sequences are KGHDR and SFDVKD. Trimming shortened V by 11 bases and J by 0 bases, and 14 bases separated the two germline ends. This CDR3 spans 14 amino acids. The CDR3 sequence is CAIADGTSTDTQYF. The CDR3 nucleotides read TGTGCCATCGCTGACGGAACTAGCACAGATACGCAGTATTTT.

The chain has TRBV14 and TRBJ1-1; 7 bases match TRBD1. V shed 3 bases, J shed 1 base, and the junction held 8 bases outside the gene matches. CDR1 is SGHDN, CDR2 FVKESK, per germline. The CDR3 is made up of 16 amino acids. The CDR3 sequence is CASSHRRGSGNTEAFF. CDR3 nucleotide sequence: TGTGCCAGCAGCCACCGCAGGGGGTCAGGGAACACTGAAGCTTTCTTT.

The genes are TRBV27 and TRBJ2-7; TRBD2 is a possible D gene (6 bases). Between the trimmed V and J ends, which lost 5 bases and 2 bases, there was a span of 25 bases. Germline CDR1 reads MNHEY; CDR2 reads SMNVEV (reference sequence). The CDR3 is made up of 18 amino acids. This CDR3 is CASSLAPPIGGNTYEQYF. DNA of the CDR3: TGTGCCAGCAGTCTAGCCCCTCCCATTGGCGGGAATACCTACGAGCAGTACTTC.

The CDR3 protein is CASSLSPAGNTEAFF. CDR3 coding DNA: TGTGCCAGCAGCTTATCTCCGGCCGGGAACACTGAAGCTTTCTTT. This chain links TRBV7-9 with TRBJ1-1, with D hard to call. The V gene's germline CDR1 is SEHNR and CDR2 FQNEAQ (reference sequence). The CDR3 has 15 residues. Trimming stripped 2 bases from V and 1 base from J, with 11 bases between.

This clonotype has only a few counts. The chain has TRBV6-2 or TRBV6-3 and TRBJ2-1; unclear D gene. V lost 5 bases and J lost 4, with 12 bases in between. The CDR3 has 14 amino acids. The germline gives CDR1 MNHEY, CDR2 SVGEGT. The CDR3 sequence: CASSLRPPYNEQFF. Here the CDR3 DNA reads TGTGCCAGCAGTCTCAGACCACCGTACAATGAGCAGTTCTTC.

V is TRBV2 and J is TRBJ2-2; tentatively, D is TRBD1 (6 bases). The germline V gene encodes CDR1 SNHLY and CDR2 FYNNEI. The ends were cut back, 7 bases at V and 2 bases at J, with 11 bases in the middle. The CDR3 length is 14 residues. CDR3 amino acids: CASNLDRNTGELFF. The CDR3 DNA sequence: TGTGCCAGCAATTTGGACAGAAACACCGGGGAGCTGTTTTTT.

The table lists this clonotype with a few counts. The V gene is TRBV20-1, the J gene TRBJ2-7; no definite D call. CDR1 is DFQATT, CDR2 SNEGSKA, per germline (reference sequence). The CDR3 is made up of 11 amino acids. Trimming left V 6 bases short and J 4 bases short, with 10 bases between. The CDR3 loop is CSAMTGYEQYF. The CDR3 DNA reads as TGCAGTGCCATGACCGGATACGAGCAGTACTTC.

The chain couples TRBV5-1 to TRBJ2-7, with TRBD1 matching over 9 bases. The CDR3 extends over 20 amino acids. J lost 0 bases, V lost 4 bases, and 20 bases had no gene match. CDR1 SGHRS and CDR2 YFSETQ come from the germline V gene. CDR3 protein: CASSRGPGQGSGGTSYEQYF. The CDR3 DNA sequence: TGCGCCAGCAGCCGGGGGCCGGGACAGGGCAGCGGAGGCACCTCCTACGAGCAGTACTTC.

This clonotype showed up just a few times. The rearrangement uses TRBV20-1 and TRBJ2-5; 10 bases agree with TRBD1. Germline-derived CDR1 and CDR2 are DFQATT and SNEGSKA (reference sequence). This CDR3 is 14 amino acids long. Trimming took 4 bases from V and 1 from J; bases not matched to a gene: 3. CDR3 residues: CSAIGQGVQETQYF. In DNA form, the CDR3 reads TGCAGTGCTATAGGACAGGGGGTCCAAGAGACCCAGTACTTC.

The chain combines TRBV28 with TRBJ1-2, with D possibly TRBD1 on 5 matching bases. The V gene lost 6 bases and the J gene lost 6 bases, with 20 bases spanning the gap. The CDR3 totals 15 residues. Germline assignment: CDR1 MDHEN and CDR2 SYDVKM. CDR3 DNA: TGTGCCAGCAGGCCTAAAGGGGATTTGGTCGATGGCTACACCTTC. Amino acid sequence: CASRPKGDLVDGYTF.

This sequence joins TRBV28 and TRBJ2-3; 14 positions match TRBD2. Germline V gene data show CDR1 as MDHEN and CDR2 as SYDVKM. The CDR3 covers 15 residues. V lost 3 bases and J lost 7; bases outside the gene matches: 3. For the CDR3, the DNA is TGTGCCAGCAGTTTTGGGACTAGCGGGGGTTATACGCAGTATTTT. Translated: CASSFGTSGGYTQYF. Using reference TRBV28 and TRBJ2-3 for the parts outside the CDR3, the full variable domain is DVKVTQSSRYLVKRTGEKVFLECVQDMDHENMFWYRQDPGLGLRLIYFSYDVKMKEKGDIPEGYSVSREKKERFSLILESASTNQTSMYLCASSFGTSGGYTQYFGPGTRLTVL.

This clonotype was seen a few times. The chain combines TRBV20-1 with TRBJ2-3; a weak D match, TRBD1 (6 bases). Germline V gene sequence: CDR1 DFQATT, CDR2 SNEGSKA (reference sequence). The CDR3 is 13 residues long. The V end was cut by 3 bases, the J end by 5 bases, with 12 bases between. CDR3 coding DNA: TGCAGTGCTAGCCCAGGGGCAGGAGATACGCAGTATTTT. Translation gives CSASPGAGDTQYF.